The rows below give T cell receptor beta chains drawn from one sample of a study of blood T cell repertoires in COVID-19. Libraries were prepared by immunoSEQ multiplex PCR; TCRdb keeps only in-frame clonotypes and omits some of them. Of 200,000 to 300,000 clones detected, 70% to 85% appear once; the ten largest clones hold 2% to 2.5%. The sample was peripheral blood. The receptors stem from a middle-aged man who had recovered from COVID-19. Both conserved end residues are trimmed from each CDR3.

V gene	J gene	CDR3 protein
TRBV12-3/TRBV12-4	TRBJ2-7	ASGGLQGYEQY
TRBV7-2	TRBJ1-5	ASSTGSTSNQPQH
TRBV2	TRBJ1-5	ASSEVAEGQPQH
TRBV5-4	TRBJ2-7	ASSPGGPIYEQY
TRBV2	TRBJ2-7	ASSEAPVGYEQY
TRBV9	TRBJ2-7	ASSPGDYYEQY
TRBV5-1	TRBJ1-1	ASRLTRASEAF
TRBV5-1	TRBJ1-1	ASSLELNTEAF
TRBV2	TRBJ1-6	ASGDTEDSYNSPLH
TRBV6-5	TRBJ1-2	ASTAEGGAYGYT
TRBV19	TRBJ1-5	ASSPRGRNQPQH
TRBV3-1/TRBV3-2	TRBJ1-6	ASSPVGGAYNSPLH
TRBV18	TRBJ2-5	ASSPRRGSETQY
TRBV2	TRBJ1-5	ASSETTGGSNQPQH
TRBV7-9	TRBJ2-1	ASSRGTSGDQF
TRBV7-6	TRBJ2-7	ASSRTAAGRSGYEQY
TRBV20-1	TRBJ2-7	SARGPHEQY
TRBV19	TRBJ2-1	ASSMFLGGNEQF
TRBV5-1	TRBJ2-5	ASSWELGETQY
TRBV5-1	TRBJ1-5	ASSLLGGDNQPQH
TRBV10-2	TRBJ1-1	ASAAQGRTEAF
TRBV4-3	TRBJ1-3	ASSQDYGSVSGNTIY
TRBV12-3/TRBV12-4	TRBJ1-3	ASSLLQGAILN
TRBV6-5	TRBJ1-1	ASSRGGGGYTEAF
TRBV27	TRBJ2-2	ASSLSGGRNTGELF
TRBV19	TRBJ1-5	ASNPQGALFENQPQH
TRBV9	TRBJ2-1	ASSGGLSSYNEQF
TRBV10-3	TRBJ1-4	AISAGSGEKLF
TRBV28	TRBJ1-2	ASRRPGGGGYT
TRBV30	TRBJ1-2	AWSDGMTGQGYT
TRBV30	TRBJ2-1	AGRGYSYNEQF
TRBV28	TRBJ2-1	ASSLLGSGQGYNEQF
TRBV6-5	TRBJ1-1	ASSYTGNTEAF
TRBV9	TRBJ1-5	ASSVSGRSNQPQH
TRBV7-9	TRBJ2-7	ASSQGGSYEQY
TRBV18	TRBJ2-7	ASSPEGPLAYEQY
TRBV10-3	TRBJ1-1	ATRGDRSNTEAF
TRBV5-1	TRBJ1-5	ASSPVGRDGQPQH
TRBV11-3	TRBJ2-4	ASRKQGAKNIQY
TRBV19	TRBJ1-4	ASSTRQATNEKLF
TRBV12-5	TRBJ2-3	ASGSPAASTDTQY
TRBV6-2/TRBV6-3	TRBJ2-7	ASSYSTGGGPYEQY
TRBV6-5	TRBJ1-1	ATHRSQNTEAF
TRBV5-1	TRBJ1-2	ASSTNRGESAYGYT
TRBV10-3	TRBJ2-1	AISAYSGENYNEQF